This T cell receptor beta chain was captured by sequencing in a study of cytomegalovirus exposure and HLA in healthy donors. Findings of the study overall: Exclusion applied to some V segments, including TRBV6-2 and TRBV6-3, as they were indistinguishable. HLA alleles showed associations with 16,951 TCR beta sequences in a later analysis, at a 0.05 false discovery rate. Analyses of presence/absence relied on an assumption of roughly uniform sequencing depth across donors. Later analysis suggested links between common viral pathogens and several top significant clusters.

Of note for this clone: Its antigen remains unknown.

The CDR3 is 15 residues long. Trimming removed 8 bases at V and 3 bases at J, with 14 bases between. Germline assignment: CDR1 SNHLY and CDR2 FYNNEI. Use of 60 Vbeta and 13 Jbeta primers characterized the PCR. Assay used: immunoSEQ multiplex PCR; TCRdb lists only in-frame clones, some missing. Altogether over 100,000 clones are present, more than 60% being singletons, with the ten largest covering about 8%. The genes are TRBV2 and TRBJ1-6, with unresolved D. This TCR was recovered from a woman aged 40 to 55 in good health and CMV-seropositive. The material sequenced was PBMCs. CDR3 nucleotides: TGTGCCAGCGTTGCTGGGGAGGTCTATAATTCACCCCTCCACTTT. Residues: CASVAGEVYNSPLHF. The whole variable domain, remainder taken from reference TRBV2 and TRBJ1-6, is EPEVTQTPSHQVTQMGQEVILRCVPISNHLYFYWYRQILGQKVEFLVSFYNNEISEKSEIFDDQFSVERPDGSNFTLKIRSTKLEDSAMYFCASVAGEVYNSPLHFGNGTRLTVT.